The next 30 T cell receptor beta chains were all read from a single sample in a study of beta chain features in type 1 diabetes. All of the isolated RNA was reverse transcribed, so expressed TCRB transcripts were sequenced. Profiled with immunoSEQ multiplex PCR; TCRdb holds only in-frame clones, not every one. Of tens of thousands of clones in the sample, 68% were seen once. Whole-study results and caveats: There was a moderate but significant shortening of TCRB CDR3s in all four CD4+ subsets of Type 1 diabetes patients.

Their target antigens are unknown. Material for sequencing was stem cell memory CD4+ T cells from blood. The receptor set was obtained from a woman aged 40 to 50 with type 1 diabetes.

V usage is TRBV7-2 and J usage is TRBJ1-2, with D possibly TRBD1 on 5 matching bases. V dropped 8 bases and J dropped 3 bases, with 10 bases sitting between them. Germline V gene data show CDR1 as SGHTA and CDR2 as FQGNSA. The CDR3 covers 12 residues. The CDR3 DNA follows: TGTGCCAGCGCCCAGGGTCACTATGGCTACACCTTC. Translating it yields CASAQGHYGYTF. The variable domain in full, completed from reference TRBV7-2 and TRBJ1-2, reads GAGVSQSPSNKVTEKGKDVELRCDPISGHTALYWYRQSLGQGLEFLIYFQGNSAPDKSGLPSDRFSAERTGGSVSTLTIQRTQQEDSAVYLCASAQGHYGYTFGSGTRLTVV.

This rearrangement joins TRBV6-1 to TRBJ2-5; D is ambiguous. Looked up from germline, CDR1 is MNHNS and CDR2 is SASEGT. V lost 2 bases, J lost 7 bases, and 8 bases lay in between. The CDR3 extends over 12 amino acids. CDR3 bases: TGTGCCAGCAGTGAACTGTCGGTGACCCAGTACTTC. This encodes CASSELSVTQYF.

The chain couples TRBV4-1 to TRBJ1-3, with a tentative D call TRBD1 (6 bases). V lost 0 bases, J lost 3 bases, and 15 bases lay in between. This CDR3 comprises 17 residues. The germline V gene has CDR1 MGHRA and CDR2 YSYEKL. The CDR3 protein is CASSQDRSRGFGNTIYF. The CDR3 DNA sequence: TGCGCCAGCAGCCAAGATAGAAGCAGGGGTTTTGGAAACACCATATATTTT.

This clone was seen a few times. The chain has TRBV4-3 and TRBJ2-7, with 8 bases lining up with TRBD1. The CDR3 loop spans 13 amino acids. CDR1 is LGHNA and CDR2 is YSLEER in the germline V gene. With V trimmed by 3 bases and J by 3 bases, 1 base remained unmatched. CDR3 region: CASSQDRDYEQYF. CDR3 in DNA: TGCGCCAGCAGCCAGGACAGGGACTACGAGCAGTACTTC.

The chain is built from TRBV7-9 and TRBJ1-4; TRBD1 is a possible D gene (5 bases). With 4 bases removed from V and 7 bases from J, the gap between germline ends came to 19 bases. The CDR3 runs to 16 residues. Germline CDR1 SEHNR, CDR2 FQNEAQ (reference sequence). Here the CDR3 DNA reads TGTGCCAGCAGCTACTTACCCGTCACGACAGCTGAAAAACTGTTTTTT. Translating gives CASSYLPVTTAEKLFF.

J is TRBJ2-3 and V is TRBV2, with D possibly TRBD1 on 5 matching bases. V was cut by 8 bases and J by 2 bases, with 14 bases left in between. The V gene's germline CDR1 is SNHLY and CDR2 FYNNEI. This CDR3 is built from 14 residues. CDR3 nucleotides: TGTGCCAGCCGCTTCAGGGATCACACAGATACGCAGTATTTT. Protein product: CASRFRDHTDTQYF.

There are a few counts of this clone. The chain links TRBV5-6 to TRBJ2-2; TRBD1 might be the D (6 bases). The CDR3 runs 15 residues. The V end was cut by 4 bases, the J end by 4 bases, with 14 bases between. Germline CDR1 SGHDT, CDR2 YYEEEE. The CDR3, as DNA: TGTGCCAGCAGCCCAGGCAGGGGATTCACCGGGGAGCTGTTTTTT. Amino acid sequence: CASSPGRGFTGELFF.

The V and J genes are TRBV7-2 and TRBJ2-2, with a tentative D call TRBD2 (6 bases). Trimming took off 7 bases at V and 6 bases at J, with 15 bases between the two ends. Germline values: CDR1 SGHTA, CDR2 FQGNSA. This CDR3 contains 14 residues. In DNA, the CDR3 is TGTGCCAGCAAATACGGGGGTGGTGCCGGGGAGCTGTTTTTT. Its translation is CASKYGGGAGELFF. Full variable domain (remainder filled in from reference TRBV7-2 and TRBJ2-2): GAGVSQSPSNKVTEKGKDVELRCDPISGHTALYWYRQSLGQGLEFLIYFQGNSAPDKSGLPSDRFSAERTGGSVSTLTIQRTQQEDSAVYLCASKYGGGAGELFFGEGSRLTVL.

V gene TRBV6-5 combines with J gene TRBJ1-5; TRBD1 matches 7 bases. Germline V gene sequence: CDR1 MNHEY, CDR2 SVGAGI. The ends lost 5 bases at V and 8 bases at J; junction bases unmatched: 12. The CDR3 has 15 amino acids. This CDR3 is CASSPPSTGIKPQHF. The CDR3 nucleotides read TGTGCCAGCAGTCCTCCCTCGACAGGGATTAAGCCCCAGCATTTT.

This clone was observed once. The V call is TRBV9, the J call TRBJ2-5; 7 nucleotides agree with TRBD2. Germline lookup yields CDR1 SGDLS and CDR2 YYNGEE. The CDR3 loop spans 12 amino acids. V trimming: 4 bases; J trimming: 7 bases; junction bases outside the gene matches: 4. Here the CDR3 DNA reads TGTGCCAGCAGCCTCGGGGGGACGACCCAGTACTTC. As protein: CASSLGGTTQYF. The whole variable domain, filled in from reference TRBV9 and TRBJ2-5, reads DSGVTQTPKHLITATGQRVTLRCSPRSGDLSVYWYQQSLDQGLQFLIQYYNGEERAKGNILERFSAQQFPDLHSELNLSSLELGDSALYFCASSLGGTTQYFGPGTRLLVL.

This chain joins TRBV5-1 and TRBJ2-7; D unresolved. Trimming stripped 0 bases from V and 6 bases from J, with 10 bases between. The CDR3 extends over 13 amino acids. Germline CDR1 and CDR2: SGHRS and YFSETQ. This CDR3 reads CASSLGFSSEQYF. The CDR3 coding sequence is TGCGCCAGCAGCTTGGGGTTTTCGAGCGAGCAGTACTTC.

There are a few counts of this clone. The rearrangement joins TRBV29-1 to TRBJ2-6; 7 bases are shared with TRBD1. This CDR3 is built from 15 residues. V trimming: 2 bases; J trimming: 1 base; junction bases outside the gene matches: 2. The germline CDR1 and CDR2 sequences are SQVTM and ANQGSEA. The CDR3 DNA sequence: TGCAGCGTTGAATGGGGACAGTCTGGGGCCAACGTCCTGACTTTC. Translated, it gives CSVEWGQSGANVLTF.

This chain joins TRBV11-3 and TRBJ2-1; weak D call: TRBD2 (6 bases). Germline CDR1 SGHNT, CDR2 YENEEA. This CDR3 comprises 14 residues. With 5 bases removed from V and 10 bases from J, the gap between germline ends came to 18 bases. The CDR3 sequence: CASSPLASADEQFF. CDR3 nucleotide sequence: TGTGCCAGCAGCCCCCTGGCTAGCGCGGACGAGCAGTTCTTC.

CDR3 DNA: TGCAGCGTTGACGTGGGACAGTGGAACACTGAAGCTTTCTTT. As protein: CSVDVGQWNTEAFF. This chain uses TRBV29-1 with TRBJ1-1; 7 bases line up with TRBD1. The CDR3 consists of 14 residues. Germline CDR1 and CDR2: SQVTM and ANQGSEA. After removal of 3 bases from V and 1 base from J, the junction contained 5 bases not matched to a gene.

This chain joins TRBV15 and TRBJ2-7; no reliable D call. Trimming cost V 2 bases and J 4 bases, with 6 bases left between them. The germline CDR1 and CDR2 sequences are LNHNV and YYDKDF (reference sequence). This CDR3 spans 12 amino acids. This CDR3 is CATSRPQYEQYF. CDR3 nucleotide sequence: TGTGCCACCAGCAGACCCCAGTACGAGCAGTACTTC.

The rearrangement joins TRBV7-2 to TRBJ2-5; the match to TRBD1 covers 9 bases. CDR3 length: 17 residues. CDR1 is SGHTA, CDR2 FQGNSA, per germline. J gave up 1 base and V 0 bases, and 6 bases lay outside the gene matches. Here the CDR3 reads CASSLARTGGGQETQYF. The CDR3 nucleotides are TGTGCCAGCAGCTTAGCCCGTACAGGGGGCGGCCAAGAGACCCAGTACTTC.

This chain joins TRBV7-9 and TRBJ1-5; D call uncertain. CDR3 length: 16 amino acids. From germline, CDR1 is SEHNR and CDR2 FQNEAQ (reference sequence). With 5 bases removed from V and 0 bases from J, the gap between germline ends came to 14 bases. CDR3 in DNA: TGTGCCAGCAGCCCCCCCGGAGCAGTTAGCAATCAGCCCCAGCATTTT. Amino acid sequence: CASSPPGAVSNQPQHF.

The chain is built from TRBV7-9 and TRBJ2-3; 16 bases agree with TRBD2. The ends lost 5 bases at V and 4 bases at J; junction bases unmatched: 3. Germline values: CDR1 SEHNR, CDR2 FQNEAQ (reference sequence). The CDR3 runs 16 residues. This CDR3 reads CASSRGTSGRADTQYF. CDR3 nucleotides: TGTGCCAGCAGCAGAGGGACTAGCGGGAGGGCAGATACGCAGTATTTT.

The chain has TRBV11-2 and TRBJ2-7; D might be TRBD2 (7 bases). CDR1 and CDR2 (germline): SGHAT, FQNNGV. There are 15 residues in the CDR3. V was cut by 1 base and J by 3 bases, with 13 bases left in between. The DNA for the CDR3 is TGTGCCAGCAGCTTAGGCGGGGGCACCCACTACGAGCAGTACTTC. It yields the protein CASSLGGGTHYEQYF.

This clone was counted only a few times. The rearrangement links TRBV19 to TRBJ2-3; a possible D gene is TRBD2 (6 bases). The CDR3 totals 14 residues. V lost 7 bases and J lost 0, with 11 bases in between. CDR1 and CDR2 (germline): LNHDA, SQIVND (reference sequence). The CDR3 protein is CASKVGSSTDTQYF. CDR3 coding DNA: TGTGCCAGTAAGGTCGGGAGTAGCACAGATACGCAGTATTTT.

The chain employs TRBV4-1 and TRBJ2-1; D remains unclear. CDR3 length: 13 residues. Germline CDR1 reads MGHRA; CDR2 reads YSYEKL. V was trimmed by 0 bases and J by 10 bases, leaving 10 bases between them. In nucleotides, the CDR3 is TGCGCCAGCAGCCAAGAACGAGAAAGAGAGCAGTTCTTC. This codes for CASSQEREREQFF.

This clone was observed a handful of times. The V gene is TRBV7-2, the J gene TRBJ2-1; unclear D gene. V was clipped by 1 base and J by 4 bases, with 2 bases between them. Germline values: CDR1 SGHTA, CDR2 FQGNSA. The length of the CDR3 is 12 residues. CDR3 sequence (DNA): TGTGCCAGCAGCTTAGTATACAATGAGCAGTTCTTC. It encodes CASSLVYNEQFF. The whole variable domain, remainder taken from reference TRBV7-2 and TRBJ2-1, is GAGVSQSPSNKVTEKGKDVELRCDPISGHTALYWYRQSLGQGLEFLIYFQGNSAPDKSGLPSDRFSAERTGGSVSTLTIQRTQQEDSAVYLCASSLVYNEQFFGPGTRLTVL.

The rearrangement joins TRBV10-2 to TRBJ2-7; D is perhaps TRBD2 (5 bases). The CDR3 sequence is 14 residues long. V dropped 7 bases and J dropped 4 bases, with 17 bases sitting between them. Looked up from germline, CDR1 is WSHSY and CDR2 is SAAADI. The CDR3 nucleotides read TGCGCCAGCAAACGCGGGCGTGTAAGTTACGAGCAGTACTTC. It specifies CASKRGRVSYEQYF.

The CDR3 nucleotides read TGTGCCAGCAGGGCCGGACGGACTACTCAGCCCCAGCATTTT. It is translated as CASRAGRTTQPQHF. The chain carries TRBV6-1 and TRBJ1-5; D unclear. Germline lookup yields CDR1 MNHNS and CDR2 SASEGT. Trimming took 6 bases from V and 6 from J, leaving 15 bases between them. CDR3 size: 14 residues.

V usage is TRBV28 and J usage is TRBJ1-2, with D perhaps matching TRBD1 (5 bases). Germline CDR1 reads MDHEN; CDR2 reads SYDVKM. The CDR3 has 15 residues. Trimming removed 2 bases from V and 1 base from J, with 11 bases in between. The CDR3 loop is CASSLGGSINYGYTF. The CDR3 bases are TGTGCCAGCAGTTTAGGGGGGTCCATTAACTATGGCTACACCTTC.

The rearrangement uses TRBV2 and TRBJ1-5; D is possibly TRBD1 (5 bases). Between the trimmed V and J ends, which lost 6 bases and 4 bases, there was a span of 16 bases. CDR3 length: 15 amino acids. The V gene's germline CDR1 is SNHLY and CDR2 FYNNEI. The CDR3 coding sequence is TGTGCCAGCAGAAGGCTAAAGGGGTTTAATCAGCCCCAGCATTTT. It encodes CASRRLKGFNQPQHF.

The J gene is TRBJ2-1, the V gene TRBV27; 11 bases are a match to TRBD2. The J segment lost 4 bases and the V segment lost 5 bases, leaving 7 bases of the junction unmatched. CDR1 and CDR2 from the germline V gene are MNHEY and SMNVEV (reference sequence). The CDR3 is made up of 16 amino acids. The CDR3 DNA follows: TGTGCCAGCAGTCTCCTAGCGGGGGGTCGGTACAATGAGCAGTTCTTC. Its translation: CASSLLAGGRYNEQFF.

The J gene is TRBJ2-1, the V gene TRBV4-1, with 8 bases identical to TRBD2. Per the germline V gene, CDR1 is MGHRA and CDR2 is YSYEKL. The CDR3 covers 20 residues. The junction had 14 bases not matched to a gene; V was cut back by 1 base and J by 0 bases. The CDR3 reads CASSQGQAGEITGSYNEQFF. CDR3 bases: TGCGCCAGCAGCCAAGGGCAAGCGGGAGAAATTACGGGCTCCTACAATGAGCAGTTCTTC.

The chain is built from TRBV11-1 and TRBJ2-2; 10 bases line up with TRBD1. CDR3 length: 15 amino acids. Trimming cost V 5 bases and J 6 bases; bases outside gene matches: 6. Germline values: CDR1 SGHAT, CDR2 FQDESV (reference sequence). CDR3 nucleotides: TGTGCCAGCAGCCCCAGGGACAGGGGATCCGGGGAGCTGTTTTTT. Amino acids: CASSPRDRGSGELFF.

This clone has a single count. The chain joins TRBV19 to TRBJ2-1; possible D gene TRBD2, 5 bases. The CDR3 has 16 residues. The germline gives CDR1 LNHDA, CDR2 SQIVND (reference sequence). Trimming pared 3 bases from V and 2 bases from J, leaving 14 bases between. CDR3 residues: CASSIDLASPYNEQFF. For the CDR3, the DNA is TGTGCCAGTAGTATCGACCTAGCTTCTCCCTACAATGAGCAGTTCTTC.